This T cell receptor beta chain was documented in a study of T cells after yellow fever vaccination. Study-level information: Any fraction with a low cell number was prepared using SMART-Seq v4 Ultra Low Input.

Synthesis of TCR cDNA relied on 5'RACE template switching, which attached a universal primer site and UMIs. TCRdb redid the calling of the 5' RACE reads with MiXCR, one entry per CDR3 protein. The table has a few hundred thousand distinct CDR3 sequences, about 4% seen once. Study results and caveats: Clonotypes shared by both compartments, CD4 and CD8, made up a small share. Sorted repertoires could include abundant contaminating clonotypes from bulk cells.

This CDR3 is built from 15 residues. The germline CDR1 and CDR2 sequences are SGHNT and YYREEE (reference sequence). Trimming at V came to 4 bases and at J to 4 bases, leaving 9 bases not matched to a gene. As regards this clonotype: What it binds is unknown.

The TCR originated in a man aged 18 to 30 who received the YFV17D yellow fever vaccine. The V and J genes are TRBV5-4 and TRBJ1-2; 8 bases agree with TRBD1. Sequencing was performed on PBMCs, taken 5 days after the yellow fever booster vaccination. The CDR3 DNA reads TGTGCCAGCAGCCTAGGGGACAGGCAACGCTATGGCTACACCTTC. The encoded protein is CASSLGDRQRYGYTF.